This entry lists 9 T cell receptor beta chains sequenced from one sample in a study of response to subunit inactivated influenza vaccine. TCRdb re-analysed the RT-PCR reads in MiXCR, keeping a single row per CDR3 protein. The profile shows roughly 620,000 distinct CDR3 sequences, approximately 10% of them singletons. This sample was shared with a second study, whose subject was T cells expressing NK-cell markers. From that report: As the method of synthesis, 5'RACE template switching with UMIs yielded TCR beta cDNA.

The sample was PBMCs from blood, taken on the day of vaccination. These receptors all come from a man aged 50-60 years who received an inactivated influenza vaccine.

This clonotype was counted only a few times. V usage is TRBV5-1 and J usage is TRBJ2-1; 9 bases map to TRBD1. V was pared by 6 bases and J by 9 bases, with 16 bases of the junction left unmatched. This CDR3 is 16 amino acids long. CDR1 and CDR2 (germline): SGHRS, YFSETQ. The CDR3 DNA is TGCGCCAGCACCATCGCGGGACAGGGTAAAATGGGTGAGCAGTTCTTC. Its protein product is CASTIAGQGKMGEQFF.

The chain employs TRBV5-1 and TRBJ2-3; 13 bases agree with TRBD2. CDR3 size: 17 residues. J was trimmed by 4 bases and V by 4 bases; bases with no gene match: 9. Germline V gives CDR1 SGHRS, CDR2 YFSETQ. This CDR3 is CASSPVWTSGGPDTQYF. The CDR3 DNA follows: TGCGCCAGCAGCCCCGTATGGACTAGCGGGGGACCAGATACGCAGTATTTT. The variable domain in full, completed from reference TRBV5-1 and TRBJ2-3, reads KAGVTQTPRYLIKTRGQQVTLSCSPISGHRSVSWYQQTPGQGLQFLFEYFSETQRNKGNFPGRFSGRQFSNSRSEMNVSTLELGDSALYLCASSPVWTSGGPDTQYFGPGTRLTVL.

V gene TRBV7-6 combines with J gene TRBJ2-7; 9 bases match TRBD1. Germline loops: CDR1 SGHVS, CDR2 FNYEAQ. CDR3 size: 14 residues. The J segment lost 2 bases and the V segment lost 5 bases, leaving 4 bases of the junction unmatched. As DNA, the CDR3 is TGTGCCAGCAGCAACCGGGACAGGGCCTACGAGCAGTACTTC. Amino acids: CASSNRDRAYEQYF.

The chain links TRBV5-4 to TRBJ2-5; D may match TRBD1 or TRBD2 (5 bases each). The CDR3 runs to 13 residues. Germline CDR1 SGHNT, CDR2 YYREEE (reference sequence). The V gene lost 7 bases and the J gene lost 5 bases, with 15 bases spanning the gap. CDR3 DNA sequence: TGTGCCAGCGCGTCCAAGGGGACGGAGACCCAGTACTTC. It codes for CASASKGTETQYF.

This clonotype came up a few times. V gene TRBV11-2 combines with J gene TRBJ2-2; either TRBD1 or TRBD2 may supply D (5 bases each). The CDR3 is 15 amino acids. V lost 5 bases and J 5 bases, leaving 15 bases between the germline ends. The V gene's germline CDR1 is SGHAT and CDR2 FQNNGV. In DNA form, the CDR3 reads TGTGCCAGCAGCCCCCCTGTCGGGGCGACCGGGGAGCTGTTTTTT. As protein: CASSPPVGATGELFF. Combining the CDR3 with reference TRBV11-2 and TRBJ2-2 gives the whole variable domain EAGVAQSPRYKIIEKRQSVAFWCNPISGHATLYWYQQILGQGPKLLIQFQNNGVVDDSQLPKDRFSAERLKGVDSTLKIQPAKLEDSAVYLCASSPPVGATGELFFGEGSRLTVL.

The V call is TRBV6-1, the J call TRBJ2-1; 7 bases match TRBD2. CDR1 MNHNS and CDR2 SASEGT come from the germline V gene. The CDR3 is 16 amino acids. V dropped 6 bases and J dropped 6; count of bases not matched to a gene: 14. This chain's CDR3 is CASSQRDYAKSNEQFF. The CDR3 bases are TGTGCCAGCAGCCAACGGGACTATGCAAAAAGCAATGAGCAGTTCTTC.

This clonotype occurred many times. V usage is TRBV12-3 or TRBV12-4 and J usage is TRBJ2-1; D may correspond to TRBD1 or TRBD2 (6 bases each). Trimming shortened V by 3 bases and J by 8 bases, and 14 bases separated the two germline ends. This CDR3 has 14 amino acids. The CDR3 nucleotides read TGTGCCAGCAGTTTCACAGGGAGGCGAGATGAGCAGTTCTTC. The encoded protein is CASSFTGRRDEQFF.

The chain has TRBV27 and TRBJ2-7; the D gene could be TRBD1 or TRBD2 (5 bases each). Germline CDR1 is MNHEY and CDR2 is SMNVEV (reference sequence). V was clipped by 8 bases and J by 2 bases, with 19 bases between them. The CDR3 length is 15 residues. CDR3 protein: CASFPSGTTPYEQYF. In DNA form, the CDR3 reads TGTGCCAGCTTTCCCTCCGGGACGACTCCCTACGAGCAGTACTTC.

This chain links TRBV18 with TRBJ2-3; 7 nucleotides agree with TRBD1. CDR1 is KGHSH, CDR2 LQKENI, per germline. CDR3 length equals 12 residues. Trimming at V came to 1 base and at J to 10 bases, leaving 2 bases not matched to a gene. The DNA of the CDR3 is TGTGCCAGCTCACCACTTACAGGGGCGCAGTATTTT. Protein: CASSPLTGAQYF. The full variable domain, with the rest looked up from reference TRBV18 and TRBJ2-3, is NAGVMQNPRHLVRRRGQEARLRCSPMKGHSHVYWYRQLPEEGLKFMVYLQKENIIDESGMPKERFSAEFPKEGPSILRIQQVVRGDSAAYFCASSPLTGAQYFGPGTRLTVL.